One T cell receptor (beta chain) is described in this entry. This entry belongs to a study of blood T cell repertoires in COVID-19. Study summary: Samples taken during acute and convalescent COVID-19 were collected in the United States, Italy and Spain. The analysed material was cDNA or gDNA that came from T cells, B-cell-depleted T cells, or PBMCs.

As handled by the study authors: Estimation of nucleated cell counts was performed using reference gene primer amplification. TCRdb's table, derived via immunoSEQ multiplex PCR, lists solely in-frame clones and lacks some. For V, J and clone size, that table is used; D and trimming come from the DNA. The sample has about 170,000 clones, around 88% seen once. Unmatched junction bases numbered 4, after V lost 0 bases and J lost 5 bases. Germline CDR1 is SEHNR and CDR2 is FQNEAQ (reference sequence). The CDR3 has 14 amino acids. This chain uses TRBV7-9 with TRBJ2-7; TRBD1 matches 7 bases. Sample: peripheral blood. The source of this sequence is an older woman who had recovered from COVID-19. Written as DNA, the CDR3 is TGTGCCAGCAGCTTAGCGGACAGGTTGGACGAGCAGTACTTC. Amino acid sequence: CASSLADRLDEQYF.